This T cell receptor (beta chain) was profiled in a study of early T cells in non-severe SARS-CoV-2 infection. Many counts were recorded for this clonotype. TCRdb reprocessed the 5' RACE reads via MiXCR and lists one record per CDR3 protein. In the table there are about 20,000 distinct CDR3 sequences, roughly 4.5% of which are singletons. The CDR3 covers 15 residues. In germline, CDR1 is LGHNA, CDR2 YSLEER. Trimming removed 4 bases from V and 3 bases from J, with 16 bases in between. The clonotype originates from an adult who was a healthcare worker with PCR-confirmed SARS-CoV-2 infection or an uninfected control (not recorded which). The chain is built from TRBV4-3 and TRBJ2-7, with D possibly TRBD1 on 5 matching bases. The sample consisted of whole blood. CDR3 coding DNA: TGCGCCAGCAGCCGGAAAAGGGGCAGAAACTACGAGCAGTACTTC. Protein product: CASSRKRGRNYEQYF.